A selection of T cell receptor beta chains follows, all from one sample in a study of cytomegalovirus exposure and HLA in healthy donors. Using immunoSEQ multiplex PCR, the repertoire was profiled, and TCRdb retains in-frame clones only, with some absent. The table has some 98,000 clones, more than 60% seen once. The source material was PBMCs. These receptors were taken from a man in his fifties in good health and CMV-seronegative. Each CDR3 is given with its conserved first and last residue. Each record gives: V gene, D gene, J gene, clone size, CDR3 DNA, CDR3 protein. D genes are given only for firm matches. Not all rows give a size; the values are once, few, many and, for expanded clones, a class.

TRBV19	TRBD1	TRBJ1-5	.	TGTGCCAGTACAGGGGGAATTGGGACGGCTCAGCCCCAGCATTTT	CASTGGIGTAQPQHF
TRBV7-7	.	TRBJ2-2	.	TGTGCTAGCAGCCCCGACATAGATTGGAACACCGGGGAGCTGTTTTTT	CASSPDIDWNTGELFF
TRBV7-3	TRBD2	TRBJ2-7	few	TGTGCCAGCAGCTTAAAACCGGGGACTAGCGGGAGCACCTACGAGCAGTACTTC	CASSLKPGTSGSTYEQYF
TRBV6-1	TRBD1	TRBJ1-4	.	TGTGCCAGCAGTGTACAGGGGGCGGGAAAACTGTTTTTT	CASSVQGAGKLFF
TRBV2	.	TRBJ1-2	few	TGTGCCAGCACACGGGGATCGCAGGGCTACACCTTC	CASTRGSQGYTF
TRBV6-5	TRBD2	TRBJ2-3	.	TGTGCCACCGGTGGAGCGGGGGGGAACACAGATACGCAGTATTTT	CATGGAGGNTDTQYF
TRBV28	.	TRBJ2-3	.	TGTGCCAGCAGTCTCATTGGAGTGGGGGGGCCAACAGATACGCAGTATTTT	CASSLIGVGGPTDTQYF
TRBV28	.	TRBJ2-1	.	TGTGCCGCAGACGGGGTGGAGGGGCAGTTCTTC	CAADGVEGQFF
TRBV4-1	.	TRBJ2-2	.	TGCGCCAGCAGCCAACTTCCCGAGGGCGGGGAGCTGTTTTTT	CASSQLPEGGELFF
TRBV7-9	.	TRBJ2-7	.	TGTGCCAGCAGCTTACGCGGCGTGACCTCCTACGAGCAGTACTTC	CASSLRGVTSYEQYF
TRBV6-5	TRBD2	TRBJ2-1	.	TGTGCCAGCAGCCCCGCTAGCGGGAGATGGAATGAGCAGTTCTTC	CASSPASGRWNEQFF
TRBV28	TRBD1	TRBJ1-2	.	TGTGCCAGCAGATTATTCGACGGCAGGGGGCCACTCTATGGCTACACCTTC	CASRLFDGRGPLYGYTF
TRBV27	.	TRBJ1-1	once	TGTGCCAGCAGTTCCAAAGGGGTTGGCACTGAAGCTTTCTTT	CASSSKGVGTEAFF
TRBV19	.	TRBJ1-1	.	TGTGCCAGTAGACATCAGGGATCGAACACTGAAGCTTTCTTT	CASRHQGSNTEAFF
TRBV7-2	.	TRBJ2-5	few	TGTGCCAGCAGCGGGTGGACTCGCCGCCAAGAGACCCAGTACTTC	CASSGWTRRQETQYF
TRBV4-1	TRBD2	TRBJ2-7	few	TGCGCCAGCAGCCAACCCTGGGCGGGGGGCGACGAGCAGTACTTC	CASSQPWAGGDEQYF
TRBV7-9	TRBD2	TRBJ2-5	once	TGTGCCAGCAGCTCGACCCTAGCGGGGGATGGAGGGGAGACCCAGTACTTC	CASSSTLAGDGGETQYF
TRBV7-9	.	TRBJ2-5	.	TGTGCCAGCAGCAAAAGTGGAGGGAGAGTCGGAGAGACCCAGTACTTC	CASSKSGGRVGETQYF
TRBV27	TRBD1	TRBJ1-5	.	TGTGCCAGCAGGGAAGGGGGCGGCAATCAGCCCCAGCATTTT	CASREGGGNQPQHF
TRBV5-1	TRBD1	TRBJ2-7	.	TGCGCCAGCAGCTCGCGTTCGACAGGGAGCTCCTACGAGCAGTACTTC	CASSSRSTGSSYEQYF
TRBV11-3	.	TRBJ1-1	.	TGTGCCAGCAGCCCGGGTCTATCATCGGGGAACACTGAAGCTTTCTTT	CASSPGLSSGNTEAFF
TRBV5-1	TRBD2	TRBJ2-5	.	TGCGCCAGCAGATCCTCGCGGGGGGGACCCCAAGAGACCCAGTACTTC	CASRSSRGGPQETQYF
TRBV28	TRBD2	TRBJ2-2	.	TGTGCCAGCAAAACGGGGGGAACCGGGGAGCTGTTTTTT	CASKTGGTGELFF
TRBV7-2	.	TRBJ2-1	few	TGTGCCAGCAGCTTCCGGGACAATGAGCAGTTCTTC	CASSFRDNEQFF
TRBV5-4	.	TRBJ2-6	.	TGTGCCAGCAGCACGATACACTCTGGGGCCAACGTCCTGACTTTC	CASSTIHSGANVLTF
TRBV28	.	TRBJ2-7	.	TGTGCCAGCAGTTTGCCCGGGGATGGCTACGAGCAGTACTTC	CASSLPGDGYEQYF
TRBV6-1	.	TRBJ1-1	.	TGTGCCAGCAGTGAATTTGTCCAGGGAGGTAGGGACACTGAAGCTTTCTTT	CASSEFVQGGRDTEAFF
TRBV5-1	TRBD1	TRBJ2-5	.	TGCGCCAGCAGCCCGGACAGGGGGGAAGAGACCCAGTACTTC	CASSPDRGEETQYF
TRBV7-2	TRBD2	TRBJ2-2	few	TGTGCCAGCAGCTCCGGGGGGGCCCGCACCGGGGAGCTGTTTTTT	CASSSGGARTGELFF
TRBV29-1	.	TRBJ2-1	few	TGCAGCGCCCCTTGGGGCGGGGTGGGCAATGAGCAGTTCTTC	CSAPWGGVGNEQFF
TRBV14	TRBD1	TRBJ1-4	once	TGTGCCAGCAGCCAGGAGGGGACAGGGTATTTCACTAATGAAAAACTGTTTTTT	CASSQEGTGYFTNEKLFF
TRBV10-1	.	TRBJ2-7	.	TGCGCCAGCAGTAAGGGGCAGGGCGACTTGAGGAACTCCTACGAGCAGTACTTC	CASSKGQGDLRNSYEQYF
TRBV15	.	TRBJ2-7	.	TGTGCCACCAGCCTGCGGCGGGCCACCTACGAGCAGTACTTC	CATSLRRATYEQYF
TRBV6-1	.	TRBJ1-6	once	TGTGCCAGCACCGCGAAGACAGGTTATAATTCACCCCTCCACTTT	CASTAKTGYNSPLHF
TRBV15	TRBD2	TRBJ2-3	.	TGTGCCACCAGCAGTTACGGTGCGGGGGGTACAGATACGCAGTATTTT	CATSSYGAGGTDTQYF
TRBV4-1	.	TRBJ1-4	.	TGCGCCAGCAGCCCGGACAGTACAACTAATGAAAAACTGTTTTTT	CASSPDSTTNEKLFF
TRBV7-9	.	TRBJ1-3	.	TGTGCCAGCAGTCTACAGGGCTCTGGAAACACCATATATTTT	CASSLQGSGNTIYF
TRBV4-3	TRBD2	TRBJ2-1	few	TGCGCCAGCAGCCAAGATAGGGGTGCAAGCGGGGGGGCGCGAAATGAGCAGTTCTTC	CASSQDRGASGGARNEQFF
TRBV6-6	.	TRBJ2-3	.	TGTGCCAGCAGTTACCGAACGGGAGTTGGTACAGATACGCAGTATTTT	CASSYRTGVGTDTQYF
TRBV10-2	.	TRBJ1-5	.	TGCGCCACGACAGGAAATAGCAATCAGCCCCAGCATTTT	CATTGNSNQPQHF
TRBV4-3	.	TRBJ1-2	few	TGCGCCAGCAGCCAAGAGTTGACAAACTATGGCTACACCTTC	CASSQELTNYGYTF